Following are 29 T cell receptor beta chains from one sample sequenced in a study of cytomegalovirus exposure and HLA in healthy donors. This PCR relied on a set of 60 Vbeta primers and 13 Jbeta primers. The repertoire was sequenced with immunoSEQ multiplex PCR; TCRdb's copy has only in-frame clones and lacks some. The sample yields about 110,000 clones, around three quarters seen once. Sample: PBMCs. These receptor sequences come from a boy between 5 and 17 years old in good health and CMV-seronegative.

The V gene is TRBV7-9, the J gene TRBJ1-4, with D maybe TRBD1 (6 bases). This CDR3 is built from 15 residues. The V gene lost 5 bases and the J gene lost 8 bases, with 18 bases spanning the gap. In germline, CDR1 is SEHNR, CDR2 FQNEAQ (reference sequence). CDR3 sequence (DNA): TGTGCCAGCAGCCGGGGGGGGCCGGGTGAAGAAAAACTGTTTTTT. Protein product: CASSRGGPGEEKLFF. Based on the CDR3 plus reference TRBV7-9 and TRBJ1-4, the full variable domain is DTGVSQNPRHKITKRGQNVTFRCDPISEHNRLYWYRQTLGQGPEFLTYFQNEAQLEKSRLLSDRFSAERPKGSFSTLEIQRTEQGDSAMYLCASSRGGPGEEKLFFGSGTQLSVL.

V usage is TRBV13 and J usage is TRBJ2-5; 12 nucleotides line up with TRBD1. The length of the CDR3 is 15 residues. J was trimmed by 1 base and V by 5 bases; bases with no gene match: 2. CDR1 is PRHDT, CDR2 FYEKMQ, per germline (reference sequence). The CDR3 is CASSGGQGAQETQYF. The DNA for the CDR3 is TGTGCCAGCAGCGGGGGACAGGGGGCCCAAGAGACCCAGTACTTC. Combining the CDR3 with reference TRBV13 and TRBJ2-5 gives the whole variable domain AAGVIQSPRHLIKEKRETATLKCYPIPRHDTVYWYQQGPGQDPQFLISFYEKMQSDKGSIPDRFSAQQFSDYHSELNMSSLELGDSALYFCASSGGQGAQETQYFGPGTRLLVL.

This rearrangement joins TRBV15 to TRBJ1-1; TRBD1 matches 12 bases. The CDR3 length is 13 residues. With 9 bases clipped from V and 7 bases from J, the junction kept 6 bases outside the gene matches. Germline lookup yields CDR1 LNHNV and CDR2 YYDKDF (reference sequence). DNA of the CDR3: TGTGCCACGGGACAGGGGGCGGTAGATGAAGCTTTCTTT. Translating gives CATGQGAVDEAFF.

By proportion, this clone is medium-sized. The chain couples TRBV2 to TRBJ1-6; 8 bases align to TRBD1. Per germline, CDR1 SNHLY and CDR2 FYNNEI. V was clipped by 5 bases and J by 11 bases; unmatched bases: 8. The CDR3 is made up of 14 amino acids. CDR3 bases: TGTGCCAGCAGTCTGGACAGGGTCTTGACACCCCTCCACTTT. Amino acid sequence: CASSLDRVLTPLHF. Full variable domain (remainder filled in from reference TRBV2 and TRBJ1-6): EPEVTQTPSHQVTQMGQEVILRCVPISNHLYFYWYRQILGQKVEFLVSFYNNEISEKSEIFDDQFSVERPDGSNFTLKIRSTKLEDSAMYFCASSLDRVLTPLHFGNGTRLTVT.

In its sample, this clone was seen a few times. One end of the junction does not line up with germline, which may come from a read error. The chain couples TRBV27 to TRBJ1-1; D ambiguous. The CDR3 spans 13 residues. The germline V gene encodes CDR1 MNHEY and CDR2 SMNVEV (reference sequence). This CDR3 reads CASSLSGGTEAFF. The CDR3 nucleotides are TGTGCCAGCAGTCTATCCGGAGGGACTGAAGCTTTCTTT.

This chain joins TRBV28 and TRBJ1-1, with TRBD1 matching 8 bases. Germline values: CDR1 MDHEN, CDR2 SYDVKM. The trim removed 4 bases at V and 1 base at J, leaving 2 bases unmatched. CDR3 size: 14 residues. The CDR3 loop is CASSSTGANTEAFF. Written as DNA, the CDR3 is TGTGCCAGCAGTTCGACAGGGGCGAACACTGAAGCTTTCTTT.

The J gene is TRBJ2-3, the V gene TRBV30, with D uncertain. The CDR3 runs to 17 residues. Germline assignment: CDR1 GTSNPN and CDR2 SVGIG (reference sequence). Trimming pared 3 bases from V and 6 bases from J, leaving 25 bases between. The CDR3 sequence is CAWRNNPRRHAPDTQYF. The DNA for the CDR3 is TGTGCCTGGAGAAACAACCCTAGGCGCCACGCGCCCGATACGCAGTATTTT.

The chain joins TRBV7-9 to TRBJ1-2, with a tentative D call TRBD1 (6 bases). CDR1 and CDR2 from the germline V gene are SEHNR and FQNEAQ (reference sequence). This CDR3 has 12 residues. The V gene lost 1 base and the J gene lost 7 bases, with 7 bases spanning the gap. This chain's CDR3 is CASSLGTAGYTF. The CDR3 DNA is TGTGCCAGCAGCTTAGGGACAGCTGGCTACACCTTC. Full variable domain (outside the CDR3, taken from reference TRBV7-9 and TRBJ1-2): DTGVSQNPRHKITKRGQNVTFRCDPISEHNRLYWYRQTLGQGPEFLTYFQNEAQLEKSRLLSDRFSAERPKGSFSTLEIQRTEQGDSAMYLCASSLGTAGYTFGSGTRLTVV.

The gene calls are TRBV9 and TRBJ1-6, with 8 bases matching TRBD1. Unmatched junction bases numbered 4, after V lost 2 bases and J lost 9 bases. The CDR3 length is 14 residues. CDR1 SGDLS and CDR2 YYNGEE come from the germline V gene. CDR3 amino acids: CASSVGQGRSPLHF. The CDR3 DNA is TGTGCCAGCAGCGTCGGACAGGGTCGTTCACCCCTCCACTTT. Using reference TRBV9 and TRBJ1-6 for the parts outside the CDR3, the full variable domain is DSGVTQTPKHLITATGQRVTLRCSPRSGDLSVYWYQQSLDQGLQFLIQYYNGEERAKGNILERFSAQQFPDLHSELNLSSLELGDSALYFCASSVGQGRSPLHFGNGTRLTVT.

The chain combines TRBV6-5 with TRBJ1-3; 7 nucleotides align to TRBD1. The germline gives CDR1 MNHEY, CDR2 SVGAGI. After removal of 2 bases from V and 4 bases from J, the junction contained 5 bases not matched to a gene. This CDR3 has 15 residues. The CDR3 DNA is TGTGCCAGCAGTTACACAGGGGTAAAAGGAAACACCATATATTTT. Translation gives CASSYTGVKGNTIYF.

This chain links TRBV5-1 with TRBJ2-5, with 7 bases that match TRBD2. Germline CDR1 is SGHRS and CDR2 is YFSETQ. CDR3 length equals 12 residues. The V gene end was trimmed by 7 bases and the J gene end by 5 bases; junction bases not matched to a gene: 5. The CDR3 sequence is CASGREGETQYF. The CDR3 DNA is TGCGCCAGCGGGAGGGAAGGGGAGACCCAGTACTTC. Complete variable domain (other parts from reference TRBV5-1 and TRBJ2-5): KAGVTQTPRYLIKTRGQQVTLSCSPISGHRSVSWYQQTPGQGLQFLFEYFSETQRNKGNFPGRFSGRQFSNSRSEMNVSTLELGDSALYLCASGREGETQYFGPGTRLLVL.

V is TRBV30 and J is TRBJ2-2; 11 bases are a match to TRBD2. CDR1 GTSNPN and CDR2 SVGIG come from the germline V gene (reference sequence). This CDR3 region has 17 residues. With V trimmed by 3 bases and J by 9 bases, 15 bases remained unmatched. The CDR3 DNA follows: TGTGCCTGGAGAGGTAAGGCTAGCGGGAGGAAGTTGAGGGAGCTGTTTTTT. Translation gives CAWRGKASGRKLRELFF.

This clone appeared a few times. The gene calls are TRBV6-1 and TRBJ2-7, with 8 bases aligning to TRBD1. J gave up 5 bases and V 4 bases, and 10 bases lay outside the gene matches. CDR1 is MNHNS, CDR2 SASEGT, per germline. The CDR3 extends over 15 amino acids. Here the CDR3 DNA reads TGTGCCAGCAGTGTTCAAGACAGGGGTGGTGACGAGCAGTACTTC. Encoded protein: CASSVQDRGGDEQYF.

This clone was seen a few times. The chain combines TRBV7-9 with TRBJ1-3, with a weak D call TRBD1 (6 bases). Germline values: CDR1 SEHNR, CDR2 FQNEAQ (reference sequence). The CDR3 sequence is 16 residues long. The V gene lost 3 bases and the J gene lost 2 bases, with 14 bases spanning the gap. Here the CDR3 reads CASSLNRASPGNTIYF. The CDR3 nucleotides read TGTGCCAGCAGCTTGAACAGGGCCTCCCCTGGAAACACCATATATTTT.

This clone was recorded only once. The chain joins TRBV7-6 to TRBJ2-6; 7 bases line up with TRBD1. Germline V gene data show CDR1 as SGHVS and CDR2 as FNYEAQ. The V segment lost 5 bases and the J segment 0 bases; nucleotides outside the gene matches: 10. The CDR3 totals 18 residues. The CDR3 DNA follows: TGTGCCAGCAGCCCCGGGACAGTGCACCTCTCTGGGGCCAACGTCCTGACTTTC. Translated: CASSPGTVHLSGANVLTF.

This clone was counted a single time. The chain couples TRBV29-1 to TRBJ2-6; maybe TRBD1 (5 bases). Trimming took 7 bases from V and 2 from J, leaving 12 bases between them. There are 14 residues in the CDR3. Germline CDR1 reads SQVTM; CDR2 reads ANQGSEA. This CDR3 reads CSARGGPGANVLTF. In nucleotides, the CDR3 is TGCAGCGCTAGGGGCGGACCTGGGGCCAACGTCCTGACTTTC.

The chain is built from TRBV6-5 and TRBJ2-5; 10 bases are shared with TRBD2. Germline assignment: CDR1 MNHEY and CDR2 SVGAGI. Trimming removed 8 bases from V and 4 bases from J; junction bases left unmatched: 7. The CDR3 sequence is 14 residues long. CDR3 region: CASSVTSGIETQYF. CDR3 DNA: TGTGCCAGCTCGGTTACTAGCGGGATAGAGACCCAGTACTTC.

The genes are TRBV9 and TRBJ1-1, with D perhaps matching TRBD1 (6 bases). The V gene's germline CDR1 is SGDLS and CDR2 YYNGEE. V was clipped by 0 bases and J by 5 bases, with 8 bases between them. CDR3 length equals 13 residues. CDR3 loop: CASSVEGVTEAFF. The CDR3 DNA reads as TGTGCCAGCAGCGTAGAGGGGGTTACTGAAGCTTTCTTT.

This rearrangement joins TRBV4-1 to TRBJ2-2; 7 bases are a match to TRBD2. Trimming at V came to 0 bases and at J to 7 bases, leaving 17 bases not matched to a gene. This CDR3 is built from 19 residues. Germline V gene sequence: CDR1 MGHRA, CDR2 YSYEKL. The CDR3 DNA reads as TGCGCCAGCAGCCAAGATTTGGGCGCTAGCGGTTGGCAGGGCGGGGAGCTGTTTTTT. It translates to CASSQDLGASGWQGGELFF.

This clone was picked up a small number of times. J is TRBJ1-2 and V is TRBV28; D is possibly TRBD1 (5 bases). In germline, CDR1 is MDHEN, CDR2 SYDVKM. CDR3 size: 15 residues. Trimming shortened V by 6 bases and J by 3 bases, and 17 bases separated the two germline ends. The CDR3 DNA follows: TGTGCCAGCAGCGCCCCCGGACGGGGGGACTATGGCTACACCTTC. As protein: CASSAPGRGDYGYTF.

The V gene is TRBV5-4, the J gene TRBJ2-7, with D possibly matching TRBD2 (5 bases). The germline V and J ends were trimmed by 4 bases and 6 bases, with 11 bases remaining between them. The CDR3 has 12 residues. Germline values: CDR1 SGHNT, CDR2 YYREEE (reference sequence). The CDR3 spells CASSAGESEQYF. CDR3 nucleotides: TGTGCCAGCAGCGCCGGGGAATCCGAGCAGTACTTC.

Here the CDR3 reads CASRMTMNTEAFF. For the CDR3, the DNA is TGTGCCAGCAGGATGACAATGAACACTGAAGCTTTCTTT. The chain has TRBV6-5 and TRBJ1-1; D is unresolved. The CDR3 totals 13 residues. Germline CDR1 and CDR2: MNHEY and SVGAGI. With 6 bases removed from V and 0 bases from J, the gap between germline ends came to 8 bases.

V and J are TRBV6-6 and TRBJ2-2; D may be TRBD1 (5 bases). Between the trimmed V and J ends, which lost 2 bases and 7 bases, there was a span of 11 bases. The CDR3 covers 14 residues. Germline V gene lookup returns CDR1 MNHNY and CDR2 SVGAGI (reference sequence). CDR3 loop: CASSYLATDGELFF. The CDR3 DNA sequence: TGTGCCAGCAGTTACCTCGCGACAGACGGGGAGCTGTTTTTT.

V gene TRBV30 combines with J gene TRBJ2-1, with 9 bases aligning to TRBD2. V dropped 0 bases and J dropped 7; count of bases not matched to a gene: 7. The CDR3 totals 15 residues. Germline lookup yields CDR1 GTSNPN and CDR2 SVGIG (reference sequence). CDR3 in amino acids: CAWSVWLAGRNEQFF. For the CDR3, the DNA is TGTGCCTGGAGTGTATGGCTAGCGGGAAGAAATGAGCAGTTCTTC.

The chain carries TRBV28 and TRBJ2-2; possibly TRBD1 for D (5 bases). The CDR3 loop spans 13 amino acids. Germline V CDR1 and CDR2: MDHEN, SYDVKM. V was shortened by 6 bases and J by 6 bases, with 11 bases between the two germline ends. Here the CDR3 DNA reads TGTGCCAGCAGGGCTAGGGGCGCCGGGGAGCTGTTTTTT. It encodes CASRARGAGELFF.

This clone showed up just a few times. The rearrangement joins TRBV2 to TRBJ2-1, with D uncertain. The V gene's germline CDR1 is SNHLY and CDR2 FYNNEI. The V gene lost 4 bases and the J gene lost 1 base, with 8 bases spanning the gap. This CDR3 is 14 amino acids long. CDR3 loop: CASSGSRSYNEQFF. The CDR3 bases are TGTGCCAGCAGTGGGAGTAGGTCCTACAATGAGCAGTTCTTC.

The gene calls are TRBV6-4 and TRBJ2-1, with unresolved D. V was shortened by 0 bases and J by 7 bases, with 7 bases between the two germline ends. The germline CDR1 and CDR2 sequences are MRHNA and SNTAGT. The CDR3 has 13 amino acids. The DNA of the CDR3 is TGTGCCAGCAGTGACTCGGAGAGGAATGAGCAGTTCTTC. Translating gives CASSDSERNEQFF.

This clone has only a few counts. V gene TRBV2 combines with J gene TRBJ1-2; D might be TRBD1 (6 bases). From germline, CDR1 is SNHLY and CDR2 FYNNEI. The CDR3 loop spans 11 amino acids. CDR3 nucleotide sequence: TGTGGGAAGGGGGGGTTCGGTGGCTACACCTTC. This encodes CGKGGFGGYTF.

The rearrangement uses TRBV6-6 and TRBJ2-3, with D unresolved. The germline V gene encodes CDR1 MNHNY and CDR2 SVGAGI (reference sequence). The CDR3 totals 13 residues. The V gene lost 11 bases and the J gene lost 0 bases, with 12 bases spanning the gap. The CDR3 loop is CALWSGSTDTQYF. DNA of the CDR3: TGTGCCTTATGGAGTGGGAGCACAGATACGCAGTATTTT.